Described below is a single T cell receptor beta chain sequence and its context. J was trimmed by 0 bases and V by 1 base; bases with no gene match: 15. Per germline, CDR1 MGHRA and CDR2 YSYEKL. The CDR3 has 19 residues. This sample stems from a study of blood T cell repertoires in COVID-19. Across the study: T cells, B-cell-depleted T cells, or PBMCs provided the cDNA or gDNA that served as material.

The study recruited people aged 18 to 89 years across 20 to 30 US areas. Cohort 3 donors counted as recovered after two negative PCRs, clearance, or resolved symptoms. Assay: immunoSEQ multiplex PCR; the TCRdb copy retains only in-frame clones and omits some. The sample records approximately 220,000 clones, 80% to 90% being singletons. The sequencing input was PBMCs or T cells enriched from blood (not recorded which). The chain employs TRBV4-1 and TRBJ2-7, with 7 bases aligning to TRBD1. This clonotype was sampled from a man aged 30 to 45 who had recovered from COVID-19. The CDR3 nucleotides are TGCGCCAGCAGCCAAGGACCGGGACAGTCGACCCCAAGCTCCTACGAGCAGTACTTC. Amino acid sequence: CASSQGPGQSTPSSYEQYF.